This entry concerns a single TCR beta chain. No antigen is known for it. The record originates from a study of beta chain features in type 1 diabetes. Study results and limitations: PCR might pick shorter templates more often, in the same way for patients and controls. The study found moderately but significantly shorter TCRB CDR3s in all four CD4+ subsets of Type 1 diabetes patients.

Blood was collected once per donor into heparin, averaging roughly 110 mL. Expressed TCRB transcripts were sequenced after all isolated RNA was converted to cDNA. Only in-frame clones appear in the TCRdb table, and some are missing; sequencing was by immunoSEQ multiplex PCR. The sample has a few hundred thousand clones, roughly 10% seen once; the top ten hold approximately 1.3%. The CDR3 spans 15 residues. V gave up 2 bases and J gave up 1 base, with 11 bases separating them. The germline V gene has CDR1 GTSNPN and CDR2 SVGIG (reference sequence). The V call is TRBV30, the J call TRBJ2-2, with unresolved D. The receptor comes from a man aged 18 to 29 in good health. The sample consisted of central memory CD4+ T cells from blood. This CDR3 reads CAWSKGSVNTGELFF. CDR3 nucleotides: TGTGCCTGGAGTAAGGGCTCGGTGAACACCGGGGAGCTGTTTTTT.